This TCR beta chain was found in a study of shared clonotypes between healthy human individuals. As to this clone: Antigen: not known.

Amplification in unsorted PBMC replicate PCRs started from about 280 ng DNA, which equals tens of thousands of T cell genomes. In the original processing: With immunoSEQ giving junction-only sequences and no quality scores, filtering differed. Some clones are missing from TCRdb's copy, which holds only in-frame ones; the method was immunoSEQ multiplex PCR. The DNA gave D and trimming, while V, J and clone size come from that table. The table records about 520,000 clones, more than 75% of them present only once. Study-wide results and caveats: Deeper or shallower sequencing was expected to change how clonotypes are shared among donors. Only blood was sampled; tissue repertoires likely differ.

This CDR3 spans 14 amino acids. Germline CDR1 reads SGHNT; CDR2 reads YENEEA. V lost 5 bases and J lost 9; bases outside the gene matches: 10. The rearrangement links TRBV11-3 to TRBJ2-1; 7 bases are shared with TRBD1. The clonotype was recovered from a woman aged 40 to 49 in good health. Some clones in this sample may be carry-over from other donors' samples. Specimen: PBMCs. The CDR3 DNA is TGTGCCAGCAGCCTCAACCCACAGGGGTCTGAGCAGTTCTTC. It is translated as CASSLNPQGSEQFF. Drawing the rest from reference TRBV11-3 and TRBJ2-1, the complete variable domain is EAGVVQSPRYKIIEKKQPVAFWCNPISGHNTLYWYLQNLGQGPELLIRYENEEAVDDSQLPKDRFSAERLKGVDSTLKIQPAELGDSAVYLCASSLNPQGSEQFFGPGTRLTVL.